Listed below are T cell receptor beta chains from one sample, sequenced in a study of CXCR3-negative and CXCR3-positive naive CD8 T cells. With the 5' RACE reads reprocessed, TCRdb shows one record per CDR3 protein and no DNA. This sample contains 150,000 or so distinct CDR3 sequences. Sample: naive CXCR3+ CD8+ T cells from blood. The receptors were sampled from a human donor in good health. Some clones in this sample may be carry-over from other donors' samples. The CDR3 runs from the conserved cysteine through the conserved F or W.

v_gene	j_gene	CDR3aa
TRBV5-1	TRBJ1-1	CASSPGQGAFF
TRBV7-9	TRBJ2-5	CASSFVREETQYF
TRBV13	TRBJ2-3	CASRPGGARDTQYF
TRBV6-2/TRBV6-3	TRBJ2-1	CASSSQTGTGAASYNEQFF
TRBV27	TRBJ2-7	CASRPGLARVEQYF
TRBV10-3	TRBJ2-7	CAITPGGEQYF
TRBV20-1	TRBJ1-4	CSARGQVSLEKLFF
TRBV29-1	TRBJ1-1	CSVVENTEAFF
TRBV23-1	TRBJ1-1	CASSQGGLLNTEAFF
TRBV12-3/TRBV12-4	TRBJ1-4	CASSLASTGMNEKLFF
TRBV6-5	TRBJ2-7	CASSYSPGTYEQYF
TRBV21-1	TRBJ2-7	CASSSGTSGSLGNYEQYF
TRBV19	TRBJ1-2	CASSQNRGHGYTF
TRBV19	TRBJ2-7	CASSIAKGYEQYF
TRBV7-2	TRBJ1-2	CASSSRQGTGWGYTF
TRBV28	TRBJ2-3	CASSPIEKPTDTQYF
TRBV12-3/TRBV12-4	TRBJ2-1	CASSSFRPPNEQFF
TRBV5-1	TRBJ1-1	CASSVGTGDTEAFF
TRBV5-1	TRBJ1-5	CASSSPGAGQPQHF
TRBV7-9	TRBJ2-3	CASSLALDTQYF
TRBV5-1	TRBJ2-1	CASRGGLAGGPSYNEQFF
TRBV7-9	TRBJ2-7	CASSSRYGHEQYF
TRBV4-1	TRBJ1-5	CASSVDQSNQPQHF
TRBV9	TRBJ2-1	CASSLSGRGPYNEQFF
TRBV28	TRBJ2-7	CASSFLGGDYEQYF
TRBV7-6	TRBJ2-2	CASSDPLAGIGELFF
TRBV5-5	TRBJ2-7	CASSLETNFYEQYF
TRBV20-1	TRBJ2-2	CSRLAENTGELFF
TRBV5-1	TRBJ2-1	CASSADRGPGNEQFF
TRBV7-9	TRBJ1-2	CASSLANYYGYTF
TRBV7-9	TRBJ1-1	CASSAGGAEAFF
TRBV5-1	TRBJ2-7	CASRPGTGAYEQYF
TRBV19	TRBJ2-2	CATVDRYNTGELFF
TRBV10-3	TRBJ2-7	CAIRSGTAYEQYF
TRBV10-3	TRBJ2-5	CAISANPEGLAGETQYF
TRBV12-3/TRBV12-4	TRBJ2-1	CASSFVELAGGNEQFF
TRBV27	TRBJ2-3	CASSPRQGITDTQYF